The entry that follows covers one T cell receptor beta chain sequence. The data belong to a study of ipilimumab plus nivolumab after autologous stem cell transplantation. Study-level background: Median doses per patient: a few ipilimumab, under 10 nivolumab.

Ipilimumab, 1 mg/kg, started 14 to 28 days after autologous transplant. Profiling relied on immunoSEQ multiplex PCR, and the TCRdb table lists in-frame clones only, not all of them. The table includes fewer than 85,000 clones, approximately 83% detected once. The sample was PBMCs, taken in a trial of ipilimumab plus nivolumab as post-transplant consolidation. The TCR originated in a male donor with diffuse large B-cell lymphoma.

The CDR3 sequence is CASSSGLAKNIQYF. CDR3 bases: TGTGCTAGTTCCAGCGGCCTAGCCAAAAACATTCAGTACTTC. The V gene is TRBV12-5, the J gene TRBJ2-4, with a possible D match to TRBD2 (5 bases). V gave up 8 bases and J gave up 0 bases, with 11 bases separating them. The CDR3 has 14 residues. Germline V lookup: CDR1 LGHNT, CDR2 FRNRAP.